These T cell receptor beta chains were read from a single sample in a study of HIV-infected children after antiretroviral therapy interruption. TCRdb re-analysed the 3' RACE reads in MiXCR, keeping a single row per CDR3 protein. The sample has some 90,000 distinct CDR3 sequences, 6.9% seen once. Source: CD45RA+ CD4+ T cells from PBMCs, pooled from several time points, taken from a donor given antiretroviral therapy, either interrupted or continuous. The receptor set was obtained from a pool of human donors with HIV. Each CDR3 is given with its conserved first and last residue. Fields, in order: clone size, V gene, J gene, D gene, CDR3 protein, CDR3 DNA. The D gene is left open where the match is weak. Clone size appears in some rows only: once, few, many, or a class for an expanded clone.

many,TRBV19,TRBJ1-4,-,CASSLTGDEKLFF,TGTGCCAGTAGCCTCACAGGTGATGAAAAACTGTTTTTT
many,TRBV20-1,TRBJ2-1,TRBD1,CSAAPTGGTYNEQFF,TGCAGTGCGGCACCGACAGGGGGAACCTACAATGAGCAGTTCTTC
few,TRBV10-3,TRBJ2-5,-,CASNLQPQETQYF,TGTGCCTCCAACCTCCAGCCTCAAGAGACCCAGTACTTC
few,TRBV5-5,TRBJ1-1,-,CASSLIRGEAFF,TGTGCCAGCAGCTTGATCCGGGGCGAAGCTTTCTTT
many,TRBV28,TRBJ1-1,-,CASSLGVTVMNTEAFF,TGTGCCAGCAGTTTGGGTGTGACAGTCATGAACACTGAAGCTTTCTTT
many,TRBV20-1,TRBJ2-7,TRBD2,CSGQTSGNYEQYF,TGCAGTGGCCAGACTAGCGGGAACTACGAGCAGTACTTC
-,TRBV7-9,TRBJ2-5,TRBD2,CASRRTSGGAHETQYF,TGTGCCAGCAGACGGACTAGCGGGGGGGCCCATGAGACCCAGTACTTC
many,TRBV6-5,TRBJ1-1,TRBD1,CASSYSRDSEAFF,TGTGCCAGCAGTTACTCGAGGGACAGTGAAGCTTTCTTT
many,TRBV7-2,TRBJ2-5,TRBD1,CASSPSWDRGRETQYF,TGTGCCAGCAGCCCAAGTTGGGACAGGGGAAGAGAGACCCAGTACTTC
many,TRBV9,TRBJ1-1,TRBD1,CASSAGQRMNTEAFF,TGTGCCAGCAGCGCGGGACAGCGGATGAACACTGAAGCTTTCTTT
many,TRBV30,TRBJ2-7,-,CAWSVPGNEQYF,TGTGCCTGGAGTGTCCCTGGCAACGAGCAGTACTTC
many,TRBV27,TRBJ1-1,-,CASSSQGAVNTEAFF,TGTGCCAGCAGTTCCCAAGGGGCCGTGAACACTGAAGCTTTCTTT
many,TRBV10-3,TRBJ1-2,-,CAISESITGTYGYTF,TGTGCCATCAGTGAGTCGATAACGGGGACCTATGGCTACACCTTC
many,TRBV7-8,TRBJ2-1,-,CASSPQRTEDNEQFF,TGTGCCAGCAGCCCCCAAAGGACAGAAGACAATGAGCAGTTCTTC
many,TRBV7-6,TRBJ2-6,-,CASSPRGVPGANVLTF,TGTGCCAGCAGCCCCAGGGGGGTTCCTGGGGCCAACGTCCTGACTTTC
many,TRBV12-3/TRBV12-4,TRBJ1-5,-,CASSHKRLPQHF,TGTGCCAGCAGTCATAAAAGACTGCCCCAGCATTTT
many,TRBV20-1,TRBJ2-1,-,CSARLQWGFHLF,TGCAGTGCTAGACTTCAATGGGGTTTCCACCTCTTC
many,TRBV15,TRBJ1-5,-,CATSTPQGRRDNQPQHF,TGTGCCACCAGCACCCCCCAGGGTCGGAGGGATAATCAGCCCCAGCATTTT
many,TRBV23-1,TRBJ1-4,TRBD1,CASSPGQGNERLFF,TGTGCCAGCAGTCCGGGACAGGGGAACGAAAGATTATTTTTC
many,TRBV5-1,TRBJ1-1,TRBD1,CASSFGTENTEAFF,TGCGCCAGCAGCTTCGGGACAGAGAACACTGAAGCTTTCTTT
many,TRBV19,TRBJ2-7,-,CASRPRGAYEQYF,TGTGCCAGTAGGCCACGGGGCGCCTACGAGCAGTACTTC
few,TRBV5-1,TRBJ2-3,-,CASSRISGGGKADTQYF,TGCGCCAGCAGTCGCATCTCTGGCGGGGGCAAAGCAGATACGCAGTATTTT
medium-sized,TRBV13,TRBJ2-7,TRBD2,CASSPGPFTPGLAYSYEQYF,TGTGCCAGCAGCCCAGGCCCATTTACTCCGGGACTAGCTTACTCCTACGAGCAGTACTTC
-,TRBV9,TRBJ2-5,-,CASSVHPTIQETQYF,TGTGCCAGCAGCGTACATCCAACGATCCAAGAGACCCAGTACTTC